What follows are 20 T cell receptor beta chains derived from one specimen sequenced in a study of blood T cell repertoires in COVID-19. The repertoire was sequenced with immunoSEQ multiplex PCR; TCRdb's copy has only in-frame clones and lacks some. The sample lists under 200,000 clones, 86% occurring once. The sequenced material came from PBMCs or T cells enriched from blood (not recorded which). These receptors all stem from a middle-aged man with acute COVID-19.

The V call is TRBV7-9, the J call TRBJ1-2; 7 positions match TRBD1. Germline CDR1 SEHNR, CDR2 FQNEAQ (reference sequence). The CDR3 is made up of 15 amino acids. Trimming took 5 bases from V and 7 from J; bases not matched to a gene: 13. CDR3: CASSQPGQEGSGYTF. The CDR3 DNA follows: TGTGCCAGCAGCCAACCCGGACAGGAGGGCTCTGGCTACACCTTC.

The V gene is TRBV10-3, the J gene TRBJ1-1; 9 bases map to TRBD1. V was pared by 6 bases and J by 3 bases, with 5 bases of the junction left unmatched. The germline CDR1 and CDR2 sequences are ENHRY and SYGVKD. CDR3 length: 14 residues. The CDR3 DNA sequence: TGTGCCATCAGCCGACAGGGGGGAGACACTGAAGCTTTCTTT. Protein product: CAISRQGGDTEAFF.

The chain joins TRBV4-1 to TRBJ2-7, with a possible D match to TRBD2 (5 bases). Per the germline V gene, CDR1 is MGHRA and CDR2 is YSYEKL. There are 13 residues in the CDR3. V shed 1 base and J shed 2 bases, with 6 bases lying between them. Written as DNA, the CDR3 is TGCGCCAGCAGCCAAGCGGGGACCTACGAGCAGTACTTC. Encoded protein: CASSQAGTYEQYF.

V usage is TRBV7-6 and J usage is TRBJ2-3, with 12 bases identical to TRBD2. Germline V lookup: CDR1 SGHVS, CDR2 FNYEAQ. V dropped 5 bases and J dropped 6; count of bases not matched to a gene: 12. The CDR3 runs 17 residues. CDR3 in DNA: TGTGCCAGCAGCCTGATGACTAGCGGGAGTGGTTCGGATACGCAGTATTTT. Encoded protein: CASSLMTSGSGSDTQYF.

This chain uses TRBV18 with TRBJ1-1; unclear D gene. Trimming pared 6 bases from V and 0 bases from J, leaving 11 bases between. CDR3 length equals 14 residues. Germline V lookup: CDR1 KGHSH, CDR2 LQKENI. CDR3 residues: CASSSLGMNTEAFF. CDR3 bases: TGTGCCAGCTCGAGTTTGGGCATGAACACTGAAGCTTTCTTT.

The chain couples TRBV6-2 or TRBV6-3 to TRBJ2-5; D ambiguous. Germline assignment: CDR1 MNHEY and CDR2 SVGEGT. The CDR3 spans 15 residues. V was trimmed by 4 bases and J by 5 bases, leaving 17 bases between them. Written as DNA, the CDR3 is TGTGCCAGCAGTTCGTACAGTGCAGCCCGGGAGACCCAGTACTTC. Protein sequence: CASSSYSAARETQYF.

CDR3 loop: CASSLALTERYNEQFF. CDR3 nucleotides: TGTGCCAGCAGCTTAGCGCTAACGGAGAGGTACAATGAGCAGTTCTTC. The chain recombines TRBV7-2 with TRBJ2-1; D is unclear. The CDR3 sequence is 16 residues long. Germline V lookup: CDR1 SGHTA, CDR2 FQGNSA. The V end was cut by 0 bases, the J end by 4 bases, with 13 bases between.

CDR3 coding DNA: TGTGCCTGGGGGATAACAGGGTACAATGAGCAGTTCTTC. Translating it yields CAWGITGYNEQFF. The chain has TRBV30 and TRBJ2-1, with D possibly being TRBD1 (6 bases). Germline values: CDR1 GTSNPN, CDR2 SVGIG (reference sequence). V shed 5 bases and J shed 4 bases, with 12 bases lying between them. This CDR3 has 13 amino acids.

This clone was seen just once. The chain joins TRBV2 to TRBJ2-5, with 10 bases lining up with TRBD2. Germline lookup yields CDR1 SNHLY and CDR2 FYNNEI. CDR3 length: 15 amino acids. V gave up 3 bases and J gave up 3 bases; unmatched junction bases: 4. CDR3 amino acids: CASSDTGLAKETQYF. CDR3 bases: TGTGCCAGCAGTGACACGGGACTAGCGAAAGAGACCCAGTACTTC.

This clone was found a few times. This rearrangement joins TRBV9 to TRBJ1-4, with 10 bases aligning to TRBD1. Trimming cost V 4 bases and J 8 bases; bases outside gene matches: 8. Germline lookup yields CDR1 SGDLS and CDR2 YYNGEE. The CDR3 has 15 amino acids. Written as DNA, the CDR3 is TGTGCCAGCAGCATTGGGACAGGGGCGGCCGAAAAACTGTTTTTT. Translated, it gives CASSIGTGAAEKLFF.

V usage is TRBV2 and J usage is TRBJ1-1, with D perhaps TRBD1 (6 bases). Germline-derived CDR1 and CDR2 are SNHLY and FYNNEI. The CDR3 spans 16 residues. The V gene lost 5 bases and the J gene lost 5 bases, with 21 bases spanning the gap. The CDR3 DNA sequence: TGTGCCAGCAGTTCAGGGAGGGGGATTTCCGGGACTGAAGCTTTCTTT. It yields the protein CASSSGRGISGTEAFF.

The rearrangement links TRBV27 to TRBJ1-1; 8 nucleotides align to TRBD1. Germline V CDR1 and CDR2: MNHEY, SMNVEV (reference sequence). J lost 1 base, V lost 3 bases, and 1 base had no gene match. This CDR3 has 14 amino acids. The CDR3 spells CASSLTGENTEAFF. Here the CDR3 DNA reads TGTGCCAGCAGTTTGACAGGGGAGAACACTGAAGCTTTCTTT.

This chain links TRBV19 with TRBJ1-2; perhaps TRBD1 as D (5 bases). The CDR3 loop spans 15 amino acids. V was trimmed by 5 bases and J by 4 bases, leaving 17 bases between them. The germline V gene has CDR1 LNHDA and CDR2 SQIVND (reference sequence). As DNA, the CDR3 is TGTGCCAGTAGTTCGAGTGATCTAGGGGCCTATGGCTACACCTTC. Protein product: CASSSSDLGAYGYTF.

This clone was recorded once. The chain is built from TRBV30 and TRBJ1-2; no firm D call. The CDR3 is 9 residues long. Per germline, CDR1 GTSNPN and CDR2 SVGIG (reference sequence). Trimming cost V 6 bases and J 8 bases, with 7 bases left between them. The CDR3 spells CACLGGYTF. The CDR3 bases are TGTGCCTGCCTCGGGGGCTACACCTTC.

CDR3 DNA sequence: TGTGCCAGCAGCAACGGGGGCGGGGCAGGGGGCTCGTGGGAGCAGTACTTC. Encoded protein: CASSNGGGAGGSWEQYF. This chain joins TRBV21-1 and TRBJ2-7; the DNA was not used to check the table's D call, TRBD1. TRBV21-1 is a known pseudogene. The CDR3 runs to 17 residues.

The rearrangement links TRBV28 to TRBJ1-5; possibly TRBD1 for D (6 bases). Germline values: CDR1 MDHEN, CDR2 SYDVKM. V was trimmed by 5 bases and J by 0 bases, leaving 17 bases between them. The CDR3 totals 17 residues. The CDR3 loop reads CASSVPTGRYSNQPQHF. The DNA for the CDR3 is TGTGCCAGCAGTGTCCCCACAGGGCGCTATAGCAATCAGCCCCAGCATTTT.

This chain links TRBV5-1 with TRBJ1-2; TRBD1 agrees at 7 bases. The CDR3 consists of 13 residues. The V segment lost 4 bases and the J segment 3 bases; nucleotides outside the gene matches: 3. Germline CDR1 SGHRS, CDR2 YFSETQ. The CDR3 sequence is CASSQQGYYGYTF. The DNA of the CDR3 is TGCGCCAGCAGCCAACAGGGGTACTATGGCTACACCTTC.

This clone was detected a few times. The chain links TRBV9 to TRBJ2-1; no clear D. The V gene lost 1 base and the J gene lost 5 bases, with 13 bases spanning the gap. CDR1 is SGDLS, CDR2 YYNGEE, per germline. The CDR3 is made up of 15 amino acids. CDR3 protein: CASSVWASTDNEQFF. The CDR3 region has the DNA TGTGCCAGCAGCGTATGGGCTTCCACCGACAATGAGCAGTTCTTC.

The chain links TRBV4-1 to TRBJ2-1, with D maybe TRBD2 (6 bases). The CDR3 consists of 17 residues. Germline lookup yields CDR1 MGHRA and CDR2 YSYEKL. V was cut by 0 bases and J by 0 bases, with 12 bases left in between. CDR3 loop: CASSQDEAGRSYNEQFF. The CDR3 DNA is TGCGCCAGCAGCCAAGATGAGGCGGGACGCTCCTACAATGAGCAGTTCTTC.

The J gene is TRBJ1-5, the V gene TRBV18; no clear D gene. CDR1 is KGHSH, CDR2 LQKENI, per germline. This CDR3 is built from 12 residues. V lost 8 bases and J 4 bases, leaving 9 bases between the germline ends. The CDR3 nucleotides are TGTGCCAGCCGGGATAGGAATCAGCCCCAGCATTTT. The encoded protein is CASRDRNQPQHF.